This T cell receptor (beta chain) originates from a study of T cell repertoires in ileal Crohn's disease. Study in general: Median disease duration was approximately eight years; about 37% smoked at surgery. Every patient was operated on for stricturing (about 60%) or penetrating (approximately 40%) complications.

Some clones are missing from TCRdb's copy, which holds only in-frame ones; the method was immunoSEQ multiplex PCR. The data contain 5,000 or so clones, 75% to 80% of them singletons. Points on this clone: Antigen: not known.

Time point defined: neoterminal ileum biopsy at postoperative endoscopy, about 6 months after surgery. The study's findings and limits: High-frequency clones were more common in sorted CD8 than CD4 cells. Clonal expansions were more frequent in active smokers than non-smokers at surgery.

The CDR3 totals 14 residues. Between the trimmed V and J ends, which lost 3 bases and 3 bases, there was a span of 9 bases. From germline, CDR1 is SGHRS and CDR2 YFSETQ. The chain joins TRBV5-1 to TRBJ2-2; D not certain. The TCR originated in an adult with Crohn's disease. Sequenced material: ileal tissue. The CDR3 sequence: CASSSLGHTGELFF. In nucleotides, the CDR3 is TGCGCCAGCAGCTCGCTCGGACACACCGGGGAGCTGTTTTTT.